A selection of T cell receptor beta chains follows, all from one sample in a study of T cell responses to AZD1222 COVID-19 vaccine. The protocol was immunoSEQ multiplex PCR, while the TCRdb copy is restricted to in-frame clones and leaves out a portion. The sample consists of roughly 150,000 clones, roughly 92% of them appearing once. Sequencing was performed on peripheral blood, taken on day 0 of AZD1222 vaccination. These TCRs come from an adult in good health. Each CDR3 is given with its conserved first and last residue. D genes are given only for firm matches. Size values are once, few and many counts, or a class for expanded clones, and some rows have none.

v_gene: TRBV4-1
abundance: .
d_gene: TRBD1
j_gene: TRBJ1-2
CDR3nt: TGCGCCAGCAGCCCCACGACAGGGACCGACGGCTACACCTTC
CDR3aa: CASSPTTGTDGYTF

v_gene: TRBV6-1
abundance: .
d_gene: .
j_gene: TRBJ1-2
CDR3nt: TGTGCCAGCAGTGAGCCAGGGAACTATGGCTACACCTTC
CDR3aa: CASSEPGNYGYTF

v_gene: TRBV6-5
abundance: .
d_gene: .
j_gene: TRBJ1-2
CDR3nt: TGTGCCAGCAGTTACTCGACTGATTCCTATGGCTACACCTTC
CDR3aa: CASSYSTDSYGYTF

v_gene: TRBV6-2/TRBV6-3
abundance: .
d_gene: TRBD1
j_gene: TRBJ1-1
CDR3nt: TGTGCCAGCAGTTACGGCAGGGGGAGAAACTGGAACACTGAAGCTTTCTTT
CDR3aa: CASSYGRGRNWNTEAFF

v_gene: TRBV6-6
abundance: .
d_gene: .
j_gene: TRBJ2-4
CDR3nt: TGTGCCAGCAGAAACATTGCCAAAAACATTCAGTACTTC
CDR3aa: CASRNIAKNIQYF

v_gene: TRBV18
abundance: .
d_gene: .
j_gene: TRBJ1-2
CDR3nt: TGTGCCAGCTCACTGAAGATTGGCAGGGACTATGGCTACACCTTC
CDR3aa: CASSLKIGRDYGYTF

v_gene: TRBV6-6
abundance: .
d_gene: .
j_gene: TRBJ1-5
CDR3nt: TGTGCCAGCAGTTACGAAGGGAAAAGCAATCAGCCCCAGCATTTT
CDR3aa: CASSYEGKSNQPQHF

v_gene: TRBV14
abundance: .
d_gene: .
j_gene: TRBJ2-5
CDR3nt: TGTGCCAGCAGCCCAACTCTTGGGGACCAGTACTTC
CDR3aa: CASSPTLGDQYF

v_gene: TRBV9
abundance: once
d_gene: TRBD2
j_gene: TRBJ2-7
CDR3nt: TGTGCCAGCAGCGTAGACGGCGGGAGGGCCAACTACGAGCAGTACTTC
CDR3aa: CASSVDGGRANYEQYF

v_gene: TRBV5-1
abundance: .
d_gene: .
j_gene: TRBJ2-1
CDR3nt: TGCGCCAGCTATTTGGGCTCCTACAATGAGCAGTTCTTC
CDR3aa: CASYLGSYNEQFF

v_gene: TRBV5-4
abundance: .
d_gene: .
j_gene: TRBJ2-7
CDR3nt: TGTGCCAGCAGCCCATCCCCCGGGGGCCCCTACGAGCAGTACTTC
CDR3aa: CASSPSPGGPYEQYF

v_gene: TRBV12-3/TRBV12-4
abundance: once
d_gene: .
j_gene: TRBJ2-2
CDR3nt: TGTGCCAGCAGTTTCAGGGGTGGCGGGGAGCTGTTTTTT
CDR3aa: CASSFRGGGELFF

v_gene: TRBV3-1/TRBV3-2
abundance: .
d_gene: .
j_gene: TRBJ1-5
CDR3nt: TGTGCCAGCAGCCAAGATCCGAATCAGCCCCAGCATTTT
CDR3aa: CASSQDPNQPQHF

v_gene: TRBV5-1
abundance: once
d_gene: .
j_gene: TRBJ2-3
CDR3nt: TGCGCCAGCAGCTCAACACCGACAGATACGCAGTATTTT
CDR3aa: CASSSTPTDTQYF

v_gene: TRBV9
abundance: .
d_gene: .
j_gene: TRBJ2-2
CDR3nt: TGTGCCAGCAGCGCGACAGGCACCGGGGAGCTGTTTTTT
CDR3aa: CASSATGTGELFF

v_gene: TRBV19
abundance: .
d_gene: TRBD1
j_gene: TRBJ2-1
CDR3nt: TGTGCCAGTACCATAGGACAGGGTTCCAGGCTCAATGAGCAGTTCTTC
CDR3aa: CASTIGQGSRLNEQFF

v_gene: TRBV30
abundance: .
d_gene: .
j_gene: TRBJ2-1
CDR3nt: TGTGCCTGGACCACAGGGATCGATGAGCAGTTCTTC
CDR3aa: CAWTTGIDEQFF

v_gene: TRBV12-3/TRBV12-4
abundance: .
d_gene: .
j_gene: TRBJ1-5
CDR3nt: TGTGCCAGCAGTTTTGAACGGGGTCAGCCCCAGCATTTT
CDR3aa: CASSFERGQPQHF

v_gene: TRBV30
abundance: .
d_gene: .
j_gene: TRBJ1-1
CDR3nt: TGTGCCTGGAGTCAAGGCGGCAGGGCTAAGAACACTGAAGCTTTCTTT
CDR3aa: CAWSQGGRAKNTEAFF

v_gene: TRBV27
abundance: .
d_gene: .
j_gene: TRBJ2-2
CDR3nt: TGTGCCAGCAGTTTTGGGGATAGAACCGGGGAGCTGTTTTTT
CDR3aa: CASSFGDRTGELFF

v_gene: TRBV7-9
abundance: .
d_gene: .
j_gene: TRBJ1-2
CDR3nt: TGTGCCAGCAGCTTTGGTCTCTCCCCGACGTATGGCTACACCTTC
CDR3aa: CASSFGLSPTYGYTF

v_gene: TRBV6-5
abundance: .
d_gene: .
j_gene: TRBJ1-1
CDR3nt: TGTGCCAGCAGCTTCATGGGGCTAAACACTGAAGCTTTCTTT
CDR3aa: CASSFMGLNTEAFF

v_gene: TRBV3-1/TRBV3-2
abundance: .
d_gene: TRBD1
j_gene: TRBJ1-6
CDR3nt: TGTGCCAGCAGCCAAGATTCCCCGACAGGGGAGACTCATAATTCACCCCTCCACTTT
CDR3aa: CASSQDSPTGETHNSPLHF

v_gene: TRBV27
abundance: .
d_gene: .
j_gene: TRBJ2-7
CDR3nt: TGTGCCAGCAGTAATGGGCCTCTCTACGAGCAGTACTTC
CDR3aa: CASSNGPLYEQYF

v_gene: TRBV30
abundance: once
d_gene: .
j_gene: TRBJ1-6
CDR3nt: TGTGCCTGGAGTGTAGGAGGGGGGGGATATAATTCACCCCTCCACTTT
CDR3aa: CAWSVGGGGYNSPLHF